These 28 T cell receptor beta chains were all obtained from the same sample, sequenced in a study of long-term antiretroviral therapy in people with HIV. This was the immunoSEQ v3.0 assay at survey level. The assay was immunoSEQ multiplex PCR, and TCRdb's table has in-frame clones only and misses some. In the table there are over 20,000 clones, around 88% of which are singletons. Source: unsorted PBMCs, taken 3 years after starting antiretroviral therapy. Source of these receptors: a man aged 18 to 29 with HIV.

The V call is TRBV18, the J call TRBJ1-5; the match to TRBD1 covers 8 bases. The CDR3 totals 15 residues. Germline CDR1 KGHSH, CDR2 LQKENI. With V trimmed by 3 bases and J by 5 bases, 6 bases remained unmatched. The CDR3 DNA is TGTGCCAGCTCACCCCGGGCGACAGGGGATCAGCCCCAGCATTTT. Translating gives CASSPRATGDQPQHF.

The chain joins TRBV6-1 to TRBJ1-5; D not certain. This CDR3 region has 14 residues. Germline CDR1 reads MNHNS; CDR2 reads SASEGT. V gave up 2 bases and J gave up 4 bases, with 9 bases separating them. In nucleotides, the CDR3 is TGTGCCAGCAGTGAACGTCACATAAATCAGCCCCAGCATTTT. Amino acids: CASSERHINQPQHF.

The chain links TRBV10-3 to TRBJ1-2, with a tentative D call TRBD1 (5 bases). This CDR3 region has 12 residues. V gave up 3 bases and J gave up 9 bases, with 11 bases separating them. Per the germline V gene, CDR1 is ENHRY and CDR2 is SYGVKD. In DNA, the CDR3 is TGTGCCATCAGTGATGAGGGGACGAGCTACACCTTC. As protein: CAISDEGTSYTF.

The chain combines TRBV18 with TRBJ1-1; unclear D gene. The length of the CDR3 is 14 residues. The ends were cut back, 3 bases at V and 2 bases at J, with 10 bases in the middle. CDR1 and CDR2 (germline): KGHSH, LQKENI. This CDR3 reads CASSPIEGNTEAFF. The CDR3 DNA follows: TGTGCCAGCTCACCGATCGAGGGAAACACTGAAGCTTTCTTT.

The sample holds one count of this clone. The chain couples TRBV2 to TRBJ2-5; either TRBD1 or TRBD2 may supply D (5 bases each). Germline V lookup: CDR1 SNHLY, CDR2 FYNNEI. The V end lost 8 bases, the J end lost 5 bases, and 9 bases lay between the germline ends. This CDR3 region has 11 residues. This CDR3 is CASGEGETQYF. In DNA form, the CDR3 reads TGTGCCAGCGGCGAGGGGGAGACCCAGTACTTC.

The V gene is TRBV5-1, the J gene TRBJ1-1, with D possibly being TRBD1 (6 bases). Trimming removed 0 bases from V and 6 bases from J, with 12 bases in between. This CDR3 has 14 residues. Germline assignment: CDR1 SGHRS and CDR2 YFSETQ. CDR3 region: CASSLGGGRSEAFF. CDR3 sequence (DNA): TGCGCCAGCAGCTTGGGGGGGGGCCGGTCTGAAGCTTTCTTT.

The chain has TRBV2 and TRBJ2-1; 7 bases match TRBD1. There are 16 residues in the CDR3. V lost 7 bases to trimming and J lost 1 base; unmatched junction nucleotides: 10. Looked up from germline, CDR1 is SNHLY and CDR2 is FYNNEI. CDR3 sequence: CASKDLGGPSYNEQFF. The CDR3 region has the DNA TGTGCCAGCAAGGACCTAGGGGGCCCTTCCTACAATGAGCAGTTCTTC.

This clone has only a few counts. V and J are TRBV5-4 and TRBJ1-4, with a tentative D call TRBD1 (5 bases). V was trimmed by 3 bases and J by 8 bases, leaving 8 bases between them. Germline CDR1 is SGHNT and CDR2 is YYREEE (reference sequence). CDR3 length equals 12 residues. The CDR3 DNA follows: TGTGCCAGCAGCTCGCGGGGGGAAAAACTGTTTTTT. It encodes CASSSRGEKLFF.

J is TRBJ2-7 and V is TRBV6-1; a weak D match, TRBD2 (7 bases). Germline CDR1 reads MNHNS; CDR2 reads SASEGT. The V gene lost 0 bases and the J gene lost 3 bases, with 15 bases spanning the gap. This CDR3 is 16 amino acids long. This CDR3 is CASSEAIRGAGYEQYV. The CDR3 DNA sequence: TGTGCCAGCAGTGAAGCGATCCGGGGGGCGGGCTACGAGCAGTACGTC.

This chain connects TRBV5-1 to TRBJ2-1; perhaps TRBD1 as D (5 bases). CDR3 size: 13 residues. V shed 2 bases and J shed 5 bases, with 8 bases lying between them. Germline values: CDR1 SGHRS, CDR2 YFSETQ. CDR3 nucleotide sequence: TGCGCCAGCAGCTTCTTACAGGACAATGAGCAGTTCTTC. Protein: CASSFLQDNEQFF. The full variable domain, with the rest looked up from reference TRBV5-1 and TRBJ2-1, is KAGVTQTPRYLIKTRGQQVTLSCSPISGHRSVSWYQQTPGQGLQFLFEYFSETQRNKGNFPGRFSGRQFSNSRSEMNVSTLELGDSALYLCASSFLQDNEQFFGPGTRLTVL.

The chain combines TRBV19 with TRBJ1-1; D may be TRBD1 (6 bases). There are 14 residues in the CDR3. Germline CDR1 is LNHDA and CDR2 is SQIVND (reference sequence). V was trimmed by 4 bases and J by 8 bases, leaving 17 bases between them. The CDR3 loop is CASSRQVVGGEAFF. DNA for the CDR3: TGTGCCAGTAGTAGACAGGTGGTTGGTGGGGAAGCTTTCTTT.

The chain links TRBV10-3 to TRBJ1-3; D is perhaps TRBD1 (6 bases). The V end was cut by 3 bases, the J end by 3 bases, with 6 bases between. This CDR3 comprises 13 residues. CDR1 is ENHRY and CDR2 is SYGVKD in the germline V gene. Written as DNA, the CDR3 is TGTGCCATCAGTGACAGGGGTGGAAACACCATATATTTT. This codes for CAISDRGGNTIYF.

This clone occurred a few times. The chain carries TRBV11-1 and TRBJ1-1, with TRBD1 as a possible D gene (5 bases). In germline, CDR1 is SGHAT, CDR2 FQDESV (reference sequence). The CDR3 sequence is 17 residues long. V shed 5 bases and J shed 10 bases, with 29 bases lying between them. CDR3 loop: CASSPFPKPDARDGAFF. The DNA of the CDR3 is TGTGCCAGCAGCCCATTCCCCAAGCCGGACGCAAGGGACGGAGCTTTCTTT. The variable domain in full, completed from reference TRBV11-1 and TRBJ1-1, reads EAEVAQSPRYKITEKSQAVAFWCDPISGHATLYWYRQILGQGPELLVQFQDESVVDDSQLPKDRFSAERLKGVDSTLKIQPAELGDSAMYLCASSPFPKPDARDGAFFGQGTRLTVV.

The CDR3 region has the DNA TGTGCCAGCAGTGGACAGCTGAACACTGAAGCTTTCTTT. It specifies CASSGQLNTEAFF. The V gene is TRBV14, the J gene TRBJ1-1; D perhaps matches TRBD1 (6 bases). CDR1 and CDR2 (germline): SGHDN, FVKESK. CDR3 length: 13 amino acids. Trimming took 6 bases from V and 0 from J, leaving 8 bases between them.

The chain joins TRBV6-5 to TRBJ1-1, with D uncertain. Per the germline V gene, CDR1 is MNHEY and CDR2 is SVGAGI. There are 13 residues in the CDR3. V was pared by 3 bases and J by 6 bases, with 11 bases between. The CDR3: CASSYRSMAEAFF. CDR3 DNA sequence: TGTGCCAGCAGTTATAGGAGTATGGCTGAAGCTTTCTTT.

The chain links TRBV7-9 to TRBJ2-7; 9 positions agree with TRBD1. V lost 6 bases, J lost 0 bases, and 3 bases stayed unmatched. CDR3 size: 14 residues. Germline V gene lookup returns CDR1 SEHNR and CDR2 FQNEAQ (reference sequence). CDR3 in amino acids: CASRGTGSSYEQYF. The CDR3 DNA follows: TGTGCCAGCAGGGGGACAGGGAGCTCCTACGAGCAGTACTTC.

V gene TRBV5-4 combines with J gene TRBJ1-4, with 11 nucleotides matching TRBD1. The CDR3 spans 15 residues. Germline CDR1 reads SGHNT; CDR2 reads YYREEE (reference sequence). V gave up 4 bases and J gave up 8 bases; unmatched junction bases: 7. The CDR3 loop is CASSHEGTGGEKLFF. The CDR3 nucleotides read TGTGCCAGCAGCCACGAAGGGACAGGGGGAGAAAAACTGTTTTTT.

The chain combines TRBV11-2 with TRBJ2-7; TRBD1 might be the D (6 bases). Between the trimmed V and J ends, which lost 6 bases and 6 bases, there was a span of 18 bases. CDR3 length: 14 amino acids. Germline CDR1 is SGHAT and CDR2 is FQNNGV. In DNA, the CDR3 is TGTGCCAGCAGTTACACCGGGACACTTTCCGAGCAGTACTTC. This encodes CASSYTGTLSEQYF.

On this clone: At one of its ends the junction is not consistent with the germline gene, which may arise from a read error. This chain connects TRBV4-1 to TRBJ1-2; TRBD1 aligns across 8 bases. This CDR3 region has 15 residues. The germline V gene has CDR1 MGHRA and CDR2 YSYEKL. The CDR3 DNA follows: TGCGCCAGCAGTCAAGGGATTGACAGGGGCTATGGCTACACCTTC. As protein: CASSQGIDRGYGYTF.

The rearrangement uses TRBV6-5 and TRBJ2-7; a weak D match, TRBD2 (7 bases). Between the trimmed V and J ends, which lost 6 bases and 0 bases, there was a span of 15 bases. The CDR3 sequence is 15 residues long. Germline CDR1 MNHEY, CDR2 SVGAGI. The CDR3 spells CASSRKGGGSYEQYV. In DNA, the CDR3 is TGTGCCAGCAGCCGAAAAGGGGGGGGCTCCTACGAGCAGTACGTC.

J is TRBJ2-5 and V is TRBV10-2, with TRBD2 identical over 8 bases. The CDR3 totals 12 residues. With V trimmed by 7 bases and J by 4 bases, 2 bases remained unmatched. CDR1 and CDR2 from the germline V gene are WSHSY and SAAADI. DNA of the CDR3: TGCGCCAGCACCAGCGGGGGAGAGACCCAGTACTTC. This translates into CASTSGGETQYF.

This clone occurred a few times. CDR3 sequence: CASSLNRDNEKLFF. In DNA form, the CDR3 reads TGTGCCAGCAGTTTGAACAGGGATAATGAAAAACTGTTTTTT. The J gene is TRBJ1-4, the V gene TRBV27; perhaps TRBD1 as D (6 bases). CDR1 and CDR2 (germline): MNHEY, SMNVEV (reference sequence). The CDR3 runs to 14 residues. V lost 3 bases, J lost 4 bases, and 9 bases lay in between. Variable domain in full (rest from reference TRBV27 and TRBJ1-4): EAQVTQNPRYLITVTGKKLTVTCSQNMNHEYMSWYRQDPGLGLRQIYYSMNVEVTDKGDVPEGYKVSRKEKRNFPLILESPSPNQTSLYFCASSLNRDNEKLFFGSGTQLSVL.

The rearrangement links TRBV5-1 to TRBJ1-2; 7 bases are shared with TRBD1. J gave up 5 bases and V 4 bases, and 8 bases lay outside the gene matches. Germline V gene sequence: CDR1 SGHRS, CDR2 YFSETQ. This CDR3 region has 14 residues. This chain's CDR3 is CASSPWTGGYGYTF. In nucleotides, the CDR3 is TGCGCCAGCAGCCCCTGGACAGGCGGATATGGCTACACCTTC.

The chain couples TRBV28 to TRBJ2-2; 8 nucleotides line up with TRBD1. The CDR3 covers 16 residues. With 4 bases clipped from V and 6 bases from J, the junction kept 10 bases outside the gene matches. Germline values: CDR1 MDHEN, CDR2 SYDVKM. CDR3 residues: CASSSGGVLSPGELFF. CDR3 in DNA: TGTGCCAGCAGTTCAGGGGGCGTCCTCTCCCCCGGGGAGCTGTTTTTT.

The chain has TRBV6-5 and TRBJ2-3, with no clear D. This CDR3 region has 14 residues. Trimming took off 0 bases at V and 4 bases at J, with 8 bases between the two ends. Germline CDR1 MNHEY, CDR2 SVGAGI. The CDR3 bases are TGTGCCAGCAGTTACTCGATGCAGTCAGATACGCAGTATTTT. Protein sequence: CASSYSMQSDTQYF.

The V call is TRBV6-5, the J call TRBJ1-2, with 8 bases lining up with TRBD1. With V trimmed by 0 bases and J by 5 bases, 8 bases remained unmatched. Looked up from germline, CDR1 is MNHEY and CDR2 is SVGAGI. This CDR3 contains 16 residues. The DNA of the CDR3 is TGTGCCAGCAGTTACTCGACCGGGACAGGCTTGTATGGCTACACCTTC. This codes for CASSYSTGTGLYGYTF.

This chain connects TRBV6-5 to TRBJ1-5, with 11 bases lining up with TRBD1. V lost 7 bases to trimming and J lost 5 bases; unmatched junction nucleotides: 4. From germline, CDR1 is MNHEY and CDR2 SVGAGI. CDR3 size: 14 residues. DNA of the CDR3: TGTGCCAGCACCCCGGGACAGGGGGATCAGCCCCAGCATTTT. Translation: CASTPGQGDQPQHF.

The CDR3 nucleotides read TGTGCCAGCAGTTTAGGAGCCAAAAACATTCAGTACTTC. This gives the protein CASSLGAKNIQYF. This chain connects TRBV28 to TRBJ2-4; no firm D call. The germline CDR1 and CDR2 sequences are MDHEN and SYDVKM. V lost 2 bases to trimming and J lost 0 bases, with 2 bases between them. The CDR3 is 13 residues long.